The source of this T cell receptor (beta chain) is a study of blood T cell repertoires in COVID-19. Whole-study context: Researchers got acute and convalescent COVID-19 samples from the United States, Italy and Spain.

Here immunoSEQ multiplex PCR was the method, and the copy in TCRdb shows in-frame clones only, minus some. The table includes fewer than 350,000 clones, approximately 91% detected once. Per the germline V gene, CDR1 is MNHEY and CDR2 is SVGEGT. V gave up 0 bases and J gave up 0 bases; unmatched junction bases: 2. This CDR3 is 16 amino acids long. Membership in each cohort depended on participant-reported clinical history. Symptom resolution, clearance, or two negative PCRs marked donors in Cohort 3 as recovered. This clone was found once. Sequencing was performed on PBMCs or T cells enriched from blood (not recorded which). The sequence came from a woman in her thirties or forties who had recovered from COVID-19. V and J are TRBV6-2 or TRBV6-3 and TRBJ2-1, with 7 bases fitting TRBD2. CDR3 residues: CASSYSGGSSYNEQFF. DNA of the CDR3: TGTGCCAGCAGTTACTCGGGCGGGAGCTCCTACAATGAGCAGTTCTTC.